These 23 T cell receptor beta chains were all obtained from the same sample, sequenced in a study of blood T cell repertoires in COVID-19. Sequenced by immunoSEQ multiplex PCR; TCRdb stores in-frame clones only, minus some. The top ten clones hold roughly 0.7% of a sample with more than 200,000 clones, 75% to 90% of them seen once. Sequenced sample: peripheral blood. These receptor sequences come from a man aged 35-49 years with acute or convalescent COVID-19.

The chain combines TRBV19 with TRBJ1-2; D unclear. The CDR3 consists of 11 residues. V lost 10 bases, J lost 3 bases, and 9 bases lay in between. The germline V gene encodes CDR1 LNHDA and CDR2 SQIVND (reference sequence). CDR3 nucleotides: TGTGCCACCCGGGTGGACTATGGCTACACCTTC. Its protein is CATRVDYGYTF.

The CDR3 loop is CASSFGWDAGVPKETQYF. In DNA form, the CDR3 reads TGTGCCAGCAGCTTTGGCTGGGATGCGGGTGTCCCGAAGGAGACCCAGTACTTC. V and J are TRBV7-6 and TRBJ2-5; D might be TRBD2 (5 bases). The germline V gene has CDR1 SGHVS and CDR2 FNYEAQ. The CDR3 consists of 18 residues. V shed 3 bases and J shed 5 bases, with 25 bases lying between them.

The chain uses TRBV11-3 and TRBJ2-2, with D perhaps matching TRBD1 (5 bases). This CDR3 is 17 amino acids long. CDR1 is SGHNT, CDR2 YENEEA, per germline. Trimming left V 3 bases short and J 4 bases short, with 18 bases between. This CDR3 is CASSFSGSLRGTGELFF. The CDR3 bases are TGTGCCAGCAGCTTCTCAGGGTCCCTCAGAGGCACCGGGGAGCTGTTTTTT.

CDR3 sequence reads: CASSARGLAGHRTDTQYF. The CDR3 DNA sequence: TGTGCCAGCAGCGCCCGAGGACTAGCGGGACATCGTACAGATACGCAGTATTTT. This rearrangement joins TRBV7-6 to TRBJ2-3; 12 nucleotides match TRBD2. The CDR3 loop spans 18 amino acids. V lost 5 bases, J lost 3 bases, and 12 bases stayed unmatched. Germline-derived CDR1 and CDR2 are SGHVS and FNYEAQ.

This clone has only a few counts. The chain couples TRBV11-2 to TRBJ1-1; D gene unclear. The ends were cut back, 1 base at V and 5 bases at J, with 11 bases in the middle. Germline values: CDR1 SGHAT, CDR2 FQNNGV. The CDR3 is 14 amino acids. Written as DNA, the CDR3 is TGTGCCAGCAGCTTAGTGTCGTGGGAGACTGAAGCTTTCTTT. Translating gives CASSLVSWETEAFF.

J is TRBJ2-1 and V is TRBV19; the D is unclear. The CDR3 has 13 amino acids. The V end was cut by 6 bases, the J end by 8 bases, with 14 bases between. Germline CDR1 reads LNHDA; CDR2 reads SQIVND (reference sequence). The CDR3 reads CASSQDSLYEQFF. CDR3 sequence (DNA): TGTGCCAGTAGCCAAGATAGTTTGTATGAGCAGTTCTTC.

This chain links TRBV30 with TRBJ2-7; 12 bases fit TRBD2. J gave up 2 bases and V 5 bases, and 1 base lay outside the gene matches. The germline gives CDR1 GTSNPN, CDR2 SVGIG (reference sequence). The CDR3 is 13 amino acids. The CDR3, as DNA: TGTGCCTGGGGACTAGCGGGGCCCTACGAGCAGTACTTC. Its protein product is CAWGLAGPYEQYF.

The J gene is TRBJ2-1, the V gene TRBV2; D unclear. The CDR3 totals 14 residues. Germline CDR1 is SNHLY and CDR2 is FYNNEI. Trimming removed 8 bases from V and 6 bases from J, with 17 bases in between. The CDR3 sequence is CASFQVTLSNEQFF. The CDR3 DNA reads TGTGCCAGCTTCCAGGTGACCCTTAGCAATGAGCAGTTCTTC.

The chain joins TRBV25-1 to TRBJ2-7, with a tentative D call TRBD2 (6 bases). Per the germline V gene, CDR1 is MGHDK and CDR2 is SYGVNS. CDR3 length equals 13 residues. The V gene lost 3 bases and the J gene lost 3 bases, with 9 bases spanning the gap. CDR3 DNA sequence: TGTGCCAGCAGTGAGGGGGGTGACTACGAGCAGTACTTC. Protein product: CASSEGGDYEQYF.

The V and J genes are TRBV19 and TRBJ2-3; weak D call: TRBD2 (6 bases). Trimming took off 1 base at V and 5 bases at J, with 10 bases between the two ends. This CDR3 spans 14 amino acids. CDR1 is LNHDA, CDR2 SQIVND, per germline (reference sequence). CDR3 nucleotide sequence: TGTGCCAGTAGTATAGTTGGAGGGGTAGATACGCAGTATTTT. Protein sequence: CASSIVGGVDTQYF.

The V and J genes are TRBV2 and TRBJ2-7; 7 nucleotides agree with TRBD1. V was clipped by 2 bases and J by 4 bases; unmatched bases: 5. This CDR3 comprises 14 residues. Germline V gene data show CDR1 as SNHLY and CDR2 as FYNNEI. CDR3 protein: CASSEQGTAYEQYF. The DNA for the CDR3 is TGTGCCAGCAGTGAACAGGGGACAGCGTACGAGCAGTACTTC.

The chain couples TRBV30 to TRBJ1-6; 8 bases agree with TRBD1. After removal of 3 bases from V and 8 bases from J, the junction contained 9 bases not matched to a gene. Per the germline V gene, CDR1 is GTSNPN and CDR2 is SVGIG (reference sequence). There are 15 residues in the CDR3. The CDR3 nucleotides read TGTGCCTGGAGCACGGGACAGGCCATTGATTCACCCCTCCACTTT. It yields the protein CAWSTGQAIDSPLHF.

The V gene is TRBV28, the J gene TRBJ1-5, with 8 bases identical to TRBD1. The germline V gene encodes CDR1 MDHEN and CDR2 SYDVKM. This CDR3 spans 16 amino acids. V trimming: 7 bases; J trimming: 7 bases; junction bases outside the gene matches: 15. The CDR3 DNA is TGTGCCAGCATGATCCCTCCGGGACAGGATGCCCAGCCCCAGCATTTT. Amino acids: CASMIPPGQDAQPQHF.

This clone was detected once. The CDR3 DNA sequence: TGTGCCAGCAGCACATGGGAGAGCTCCTACAATGAGCAGTTCTTC. It encodes CASSTWESSYNEQFF. The chain is built from TRBV7-9 and TRBJ2-1; D might be TRBD2 (5 bases). Germline lookup yields CDR1 SEHNR and CDR2 FQNEAQ (reference sequence). The V end was cut by 5 bases, the J end by 0 bases, with 11 bases between. The CDR3 is 15 residues long.

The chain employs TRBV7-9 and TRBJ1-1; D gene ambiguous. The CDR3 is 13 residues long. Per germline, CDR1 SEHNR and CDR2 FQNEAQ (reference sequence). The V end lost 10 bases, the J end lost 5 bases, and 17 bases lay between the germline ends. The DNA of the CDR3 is TGTGCCACAGAGGACCCTGGAGGAACTGAAGCTTTCTTT. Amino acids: CATEDPGGTEAFF.

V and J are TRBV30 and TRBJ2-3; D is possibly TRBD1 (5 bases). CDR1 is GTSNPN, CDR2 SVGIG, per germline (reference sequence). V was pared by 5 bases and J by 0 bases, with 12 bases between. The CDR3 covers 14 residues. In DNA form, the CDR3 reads TGTGCCTGGGTTCGGACACTTAGCACAGATACGCAGTATTTT. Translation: CAWVRTLSTDTQYF. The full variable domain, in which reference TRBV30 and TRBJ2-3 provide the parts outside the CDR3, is SQTIHQWPATLVQPVGSPLSLECTVEGTSNPNLYWYRQAAGRGLQLLFYSVGIGQISSEVPQNLSASRPQDRQFILSSKKLLLSDSGFYLCAWVRTLSTDTQYFGPGTRLTVL.

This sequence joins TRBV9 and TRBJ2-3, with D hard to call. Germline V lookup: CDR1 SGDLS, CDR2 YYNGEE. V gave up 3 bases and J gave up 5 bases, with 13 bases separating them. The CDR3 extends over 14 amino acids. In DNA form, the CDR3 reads TGTGCCAGCAGCGACCCCCGGTTTGAAGATACGCAGTATTTT. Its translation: CASSDPRFEDTQYF.

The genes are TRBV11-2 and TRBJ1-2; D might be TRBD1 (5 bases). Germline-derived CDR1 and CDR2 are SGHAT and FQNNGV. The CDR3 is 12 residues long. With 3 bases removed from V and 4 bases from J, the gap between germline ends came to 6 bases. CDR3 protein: CASSFDSYGYTF. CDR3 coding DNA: TGTGCCAGCAGCTTCGACAGCTATGGCTACACCTTC.

CDR3 loop: CASSVLAGFYEQFF. The CDR3 region has the DNA TGTGCCAGCAGTGTACTAGCGGGATTCTATGAGCAGTTCTTC. The V gene is TRBV2, the J gene TRBJ2-1, with 10 bases lining up with TRBD2. This CDR3 has 14 residues. Germline V gene data show CDR1 as SNHLY and CDR2 as FYNNEI. Trimming took 4 bases from V and 8 from J; bases not matched to a gene: 5.

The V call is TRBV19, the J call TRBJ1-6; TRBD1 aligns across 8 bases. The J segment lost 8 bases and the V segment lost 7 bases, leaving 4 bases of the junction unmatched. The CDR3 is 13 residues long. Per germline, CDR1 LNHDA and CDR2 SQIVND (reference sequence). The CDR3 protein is CASTLDRDSPLHF. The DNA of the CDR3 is TGTGCCAGTACCTTGGACAGGGATTCACCCCTCCACTTT.

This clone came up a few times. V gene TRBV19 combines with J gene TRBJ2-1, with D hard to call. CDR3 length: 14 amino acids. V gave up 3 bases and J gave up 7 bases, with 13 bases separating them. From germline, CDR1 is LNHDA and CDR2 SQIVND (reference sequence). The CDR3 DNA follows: TGTGCCAGTAGTATGTGGTCCAGTTTGAATGAGCAGTTCTTC. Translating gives CASSMWSSLNEQFF.

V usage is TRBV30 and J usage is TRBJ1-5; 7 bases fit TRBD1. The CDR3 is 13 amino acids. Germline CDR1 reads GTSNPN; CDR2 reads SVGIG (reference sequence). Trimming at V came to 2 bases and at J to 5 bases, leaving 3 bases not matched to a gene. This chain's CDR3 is CAWSRQGDQPQHF. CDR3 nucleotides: TGTGCCTGGAGTAGGCAGGGGGATCAGCCCCAGCATTTT.

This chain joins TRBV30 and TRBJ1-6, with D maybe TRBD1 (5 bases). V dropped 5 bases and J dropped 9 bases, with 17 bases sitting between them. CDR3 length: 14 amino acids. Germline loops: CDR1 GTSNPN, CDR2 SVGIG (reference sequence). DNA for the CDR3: TGTGCCTGGGCGACCGGGACTAGTAGTTCACCCCTCCACTTT. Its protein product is CAWATGTSSSPLHF.